Following are 12 T cell receptor beta chains from one sample sequenced in a study of T cell changes during pregnancy in multiple sclerosis. TCRdb's table, derived via immunoSEQ multiplex PCR, lists solely in-frame clones and lacks some. This sample has some 68,000 clones, with roughly 92% found just once. Sequences were derived from peripheral blood, sampled in the second trimester of pregnancy. Receptor source: a female donor with multiple sclerosis, enrolled in a pregnancy study.

The CDR3 bases are TGTGCCAGCAGCCGGGGACAGGGGTCCTCCTACGAGCAGTACTTC. Amino acid sequence: CASSRGQGSSYEQYF. The chain uses TRBV4-2 and TRBJ2-7, with 10 positions matching TRBD1. Germline V lookup: CDR1 LGHNA, CDR2 YNFKEQ. Losses at the gene ends were 4 bases for V and 0 bases for J; bases not matched to a gene: 3. CDR3 size: 15 residues.

This chain uses TRBV19 with TRBJ2-1, with D unclear. This CDR3 has 15 residues. Trimming took off 6 bases at V and 0 bases at J, with 12 bases between the two ends. CDR1 and CDR2 (germline): LNHDA, SQIVND (reference sequence). CDR3 DNA: TGTGCCAGTAGGTTGTGGGCCAGCTCCTACAATGAGCAGTTCTTC. Protein product: CASRLWASSYNEQFF.

The CDR3 DNA is TGTGCCAGCAGTGTCATGAGCGGACAAGAGACCCAGTACTTC. This gives the protein CASSVMSGQETQYF. The rearrangement uses TRBV6-1 and TRBJ2-5; D might be TRBD2 (5 bases). Germline values: CDR1 MNHNS, CDR2 SASEGT. V gave up 4 bases and J gave up 2 bases, with 11 bases separating them. The CDR3 sequence is 14 residues long.

J is TRBJ2-1 and V is TRBV6-5, with a weak D call TRBD2 (5 bases). With 4 bases removed from V and 2 bases from J, the gap between germline ends came to 9 bases. This CDR3 region has 14 residues. Germline CDR1 and CDR2: MNHEY and SVGAGI. This chain's CDR3 is CASSSGDAYNEQFF. Written as DNA, the CDR3 is TGTGCCAGCAGTTCCGGGGATGCCTACAATGAGCAGTTCTTC.

The chain joins TRBV6-5 to TRBJ2-7; the D gene is possibly TRBD2 (6 bases). Between the trimmed V and J ends, which lost 6 bases and 3 bases, there was a span of 12 bases. CDR1 MNHEY and CDR2 SVGAGI come from the germline V gene. This CDR3 comprises 13 residues. The CDR3 bases are TGTGCCAGCAGCTCGGGGGTGATCTACGAGCAGTACTTC. This encodes CASSSGVIYEQYF.

V and J are TRBV9 and TRBJ1-6; 12 bases match TRBD1. The CDR3 loop spans 16 amino acids. Germline lookup yields CDR1 SGDLS and CDR2 YYNGEE. V lost 3 bases, J lost 7 bases, and 5 bases stayed unmatched. The CDR3 DNA reads TGTGCCAGCAGCGATTCGGGACAGGGGGCGAATTCACCCCTCCACTTT. This gives the protein CASSDSGQGANSPLHF.

This clone was counted between two and nine times. The V gene is TRBV10-2, the J gene TRBJ1-1; D perhaps matches TRBD1 (5 bases). Germline CDR1 and CDR2: WSHSY and SAAADI. V dropped 7 bases and J dropped 5 bases, with 11 bases sitting between them. The CDR3 has 12 amino acids. The DNA of the CDR3 is TGCGCCAGCAAGACCAGGGAAACTGAAGCTTTCTTT. Protein: CASKTRETEAFF.

The chain couples TRBV11-2 to TRBJ2-7; 7 bases align to TRBD1. V was pared by 4 bases and J by 4 bases, with 19 bases of the junction left unmatched. The germline gives CDR1 SGHAT, CDR2 FQNNGV. CDR3 length: 18 residues. The CDR3, as DNA: TGTGCCAGCAGCTCAATCGGGTTGGGACAGAGGGGCACTTACGAGCAGTACTTC. It codes for CASSSIGLGQRGTYEQYF.

V usage is TRBV15 and J usage is TRBJ2-5, with D possibly matching TRBD2 (7 bases). Trimming cost V 0 bases and J 5 bases, with 13 bases left between them. CDR3 length: 15 amino acids. Germline-derived CDR1 and CDR2 are LNHNV and YYDKDF (reference sequence). The CDR3 spells CATSRDRGGEETQYF. The CDR3 DNA is TGTGCCACCAGCAGAGATAGGGGGGGCGAGGAGACCCAGTACTTC.

The genes are TRBV7-8 and TRBJ1-1; the match to TRBD1 covers 7 bases. Per the germline V gene, CDR1 is SGHVS and CDR2 is FQNEAQ. CDR3 length: 14 residues. The V gene end was trimmed by 5 bases and the J gene end by 3 bases; junction bases not matched to a gene: 6. DNA for the CDR3: TGTGCCAGCAGCAAGCAGGGGGTCCACACTGAAGCTTTCTTT. As protein: CASSKQGVHTEAFF.

The chain has TRBV9 and TRBJ2-7, with D uncertain. This CDR3 is built from 12 residues. V dropped 3 bases and J dropped 6 bases, with 10 bases sitting between them. CDR1 is SGDLS, CDR2 YYNGEE, per germline. Here the CDR3 reads CASSGLRSEQYF. The DNA for the CDR3 is TGTGCCAGCAGCGGTCTCCGGAGCGAGCAGTACTTC.

The gene calls are TRBV5-1 and TRBJ2-2, with D possibly TRBD2 on 5 matching bases. CDR1 is SGHRS, CDR2 YFSETQ, per germline. This CDR3 has 15 residues. With 4 bases removed from V and 4 bases from J, the gap between germline ends came to 14 bases. CDR3: CASSPSGSVTGELFF. The DNA of the CDR3 is TGCGCCAGCAGCCCCTCGGGGAGTGTCACCGGGGAGCTGTTTTTT.